The TCR beta chain described here comes from a study of post-analysis software for immune sequencing data. This CDR3 has 14 residues. The germline gives CDR1 MNHEY, CDR2 SMNVEV (reference sequence). General observations from the study: Five or six TRBV segments, including TRBV5-6, TRBV5-1 and TRBV20-1, were more frequent in patients than controls.

Note on this clonotype: No antigen is known for it.

Carried by the TCR beta cDNA libraries were unique molecular identifiers. Researchers reported roughly 0.5 million cDNA molecules coming from approximately 0.95 to 9.8 million T cells. One entry per CDR3 protein, called by TCRdb with MiXCR from the PCR reads. The sample holds about 770,000 distinct CDR3 sequences, roughly 50% seen once. The sequencing input was blood. The source of this sequence is a girl aged 5 to 17 with multiple sclerosis. The chain combines TRBV27 with TRBJ2-4, with D perhaps TRBD1 or TRBD2 (5 bases each). TRBJ2-7 matches the DNA end more closely, so the J call is doubtful. In nucleotides, the CDR3 is TGTGCCAGCAGTTTGGGACGGCACGACTACGAGCAGTACTTC. Its translation is CASSLGRHDYEQYF.